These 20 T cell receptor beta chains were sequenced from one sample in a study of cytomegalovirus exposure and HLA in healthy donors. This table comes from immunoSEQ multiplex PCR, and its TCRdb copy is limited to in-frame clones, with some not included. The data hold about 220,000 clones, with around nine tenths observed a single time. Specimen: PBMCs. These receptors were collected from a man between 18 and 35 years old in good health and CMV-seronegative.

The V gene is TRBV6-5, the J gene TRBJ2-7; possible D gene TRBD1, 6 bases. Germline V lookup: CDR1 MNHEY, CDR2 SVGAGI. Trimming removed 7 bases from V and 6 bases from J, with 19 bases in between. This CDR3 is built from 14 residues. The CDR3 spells CASTMGAGVSEQYF. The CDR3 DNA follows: TGTGCCAGCACAATGGGCGCAGGGGTGTCCGAGCAGTACTTC.

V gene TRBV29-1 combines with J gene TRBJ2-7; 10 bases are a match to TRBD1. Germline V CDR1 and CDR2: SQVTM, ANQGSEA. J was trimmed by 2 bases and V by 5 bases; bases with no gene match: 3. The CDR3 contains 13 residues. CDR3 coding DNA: TGCAGCGTTCGGGACAGGGGAGCCTACGAGCAGTACTTC. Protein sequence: CSVRDRGAYEQYF.

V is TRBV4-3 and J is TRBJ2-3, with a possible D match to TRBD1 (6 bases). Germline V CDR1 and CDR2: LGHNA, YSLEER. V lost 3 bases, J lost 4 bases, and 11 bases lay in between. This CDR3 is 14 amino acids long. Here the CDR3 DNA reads TGCGCCAGCAGCCAGGACAGAGTTTCAGATACGCAGTATTTT. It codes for CASSQDRVSDTQYF.

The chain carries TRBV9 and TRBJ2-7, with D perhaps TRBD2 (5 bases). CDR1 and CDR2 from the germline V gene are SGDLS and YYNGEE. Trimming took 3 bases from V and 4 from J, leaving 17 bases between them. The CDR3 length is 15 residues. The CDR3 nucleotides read TGTGCCAGCAGCGCCCAACCCCTAGCCCCTTACGAGCAGTACTTC. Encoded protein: CASSAQPLAPYEQYF.

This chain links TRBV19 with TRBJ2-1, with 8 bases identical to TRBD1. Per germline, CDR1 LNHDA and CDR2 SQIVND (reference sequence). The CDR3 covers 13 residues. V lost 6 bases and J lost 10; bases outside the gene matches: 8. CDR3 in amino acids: CASRRTGRPEQFF. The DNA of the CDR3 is TGTGCCAGTAGACGGACAGGGCGTCCCGAGCAGTTCTTC.

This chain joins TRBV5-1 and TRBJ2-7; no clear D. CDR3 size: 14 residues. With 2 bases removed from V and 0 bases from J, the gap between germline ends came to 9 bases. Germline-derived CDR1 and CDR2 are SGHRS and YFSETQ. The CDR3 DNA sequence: TGCGCCAGCAGCTTCGTCAGTAACTCCTACGAGCAGTACTTC. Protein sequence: CASSFVSNSYEQYF.

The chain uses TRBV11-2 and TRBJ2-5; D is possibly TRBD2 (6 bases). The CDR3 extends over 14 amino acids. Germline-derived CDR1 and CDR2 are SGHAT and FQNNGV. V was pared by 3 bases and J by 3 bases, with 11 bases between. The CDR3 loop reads CASSFWAGKETQYF. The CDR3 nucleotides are TGTGCCAGCAGCTTTTGGGCGGGGAAAGAGACCCAGTACTTC.

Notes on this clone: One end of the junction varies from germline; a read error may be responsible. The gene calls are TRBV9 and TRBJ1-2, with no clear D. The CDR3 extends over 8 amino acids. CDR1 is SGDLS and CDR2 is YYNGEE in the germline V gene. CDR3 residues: CASTPVSF. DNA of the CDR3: TGTGCCAGCACCCCCGTCTCCTTC.

The CDR3 is CASSLLGQHDSNQPQHF. The CDR3 region has the DNA TGTGCCAGCAGTTTATTGGGACAGCATGATAGCAATCAGCCCCAGCATTTT. J is TRBJ1-5 and V is TRBV27; 7 nucleotides align to TRBD1. Germline V gene lookup returns CDR1 MNHEY and CDR2 SMNVEV (reference sequence). The V gene end was trimmed by 1 base and the J gene end by 0 bases; junction bases not matched to a gene: 6. The CDR3 extends over 17 amino acids.

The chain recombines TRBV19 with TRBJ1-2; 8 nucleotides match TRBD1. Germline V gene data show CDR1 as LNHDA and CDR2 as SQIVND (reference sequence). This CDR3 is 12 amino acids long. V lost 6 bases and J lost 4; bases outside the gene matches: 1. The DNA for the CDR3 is TGTGCCAGTAGGACAGGGGCCTATGGCTACACCTTC. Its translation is CASRTGAYGYTF.

The CDR3 spells CASSLDRGQGYYGYTF. DNA for the CDR3: TGTGCCAGCAGCTTAGACCGGGGACAGGGGTACTATGGCTACACCTTC. The rearrangement uses TRBV11-2 and TRBJ1-2, with TRBD1 identical over 10 bases. Germline V gene sequence: CDR1 SGHAT, CDR2 FQNNGV. The junction had 4 bases not matched to a gene; V was cut back by 0 bases and J by 3 bases. The CDR3 runs 16 residues. Combining the CDR3 with reference TRBV11-2 and TRBJ1-2 gives the whole variable domain EAGVAQSPRYKIIEKRQSVAFWCNPISGHATLYWYQQILGQGPKLLIQFQNNGVVDDSQLPKDRFSAERLKGVDSTLKIQPAKLEDSAVYLCASSLDRGQGYYGYTFGSGTRLTVV.

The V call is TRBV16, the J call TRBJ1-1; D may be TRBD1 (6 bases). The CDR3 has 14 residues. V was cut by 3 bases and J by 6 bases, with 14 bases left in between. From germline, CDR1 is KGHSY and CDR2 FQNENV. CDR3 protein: CASSHSRTVPEAFF. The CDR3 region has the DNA TGTGCCAGCAGCCACTCGCGGACAGTCCCTGAAGCTTTCTTT.

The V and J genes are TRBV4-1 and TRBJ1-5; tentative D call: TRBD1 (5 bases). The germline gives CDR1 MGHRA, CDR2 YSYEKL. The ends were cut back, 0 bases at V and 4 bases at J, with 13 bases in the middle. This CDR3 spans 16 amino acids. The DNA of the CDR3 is TGCGCCAGCAGCCAAGATCAAATTGGGGGGAATCAGCCCCAGCATTTT. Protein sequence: CASSQDQIGGNQPQHF.

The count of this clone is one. CDR3 in DNA: TGTGCCAGCAGCTTAGGTAGCGGCCTCTCCTACGAGCAGTACTTC. Amino acids: CASSLGSGLSYEQYF. V and J are TRBV7-2 and TRBJ2-7; the D gene is possibly TRBD2 (6 bases). The V gene lost 1 base and the J gene lost 0 bases, with 10 bases spanning the gap. The CDR3 is 15 residues long. CDR1 SGHTA and CDR2 FQGNSA come from the germline V gene.

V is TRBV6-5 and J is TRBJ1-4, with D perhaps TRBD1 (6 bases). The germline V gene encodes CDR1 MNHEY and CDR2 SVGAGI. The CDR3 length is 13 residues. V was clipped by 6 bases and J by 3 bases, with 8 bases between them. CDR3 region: CASRRQANEKLFF. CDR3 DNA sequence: TGTGCCAGCAGGCGACAGGCTAATGAAAAACTGTTTTTT.

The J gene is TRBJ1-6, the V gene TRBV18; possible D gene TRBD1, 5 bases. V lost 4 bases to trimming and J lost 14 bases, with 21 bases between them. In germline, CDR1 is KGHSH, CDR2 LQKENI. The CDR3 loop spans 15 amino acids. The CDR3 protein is CASSQGSSREGTLHF. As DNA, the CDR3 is TGTGCCAGCTCACAGGGGTCCAGTAGGGAAGGGACCCTCCACTTT.

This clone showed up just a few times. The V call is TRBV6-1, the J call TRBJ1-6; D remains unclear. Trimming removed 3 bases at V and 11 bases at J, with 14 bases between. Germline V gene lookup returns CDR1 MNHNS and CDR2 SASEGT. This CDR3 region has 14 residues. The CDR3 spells CASSDYALLPPLHF. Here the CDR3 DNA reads TGTGCCAGCAGTGATTACGCGCTTTTGCCACCCCTCCACTTT.

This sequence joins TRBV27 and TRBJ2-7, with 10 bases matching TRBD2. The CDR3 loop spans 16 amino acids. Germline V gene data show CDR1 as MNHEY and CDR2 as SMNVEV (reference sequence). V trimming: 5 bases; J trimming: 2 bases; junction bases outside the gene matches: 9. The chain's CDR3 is CASSPTGTSVTYEQYF. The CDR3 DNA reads TGTGCCAGCAGTCCAACCGGGACTAGCGTTACCTACGAGCAGTACTTC.

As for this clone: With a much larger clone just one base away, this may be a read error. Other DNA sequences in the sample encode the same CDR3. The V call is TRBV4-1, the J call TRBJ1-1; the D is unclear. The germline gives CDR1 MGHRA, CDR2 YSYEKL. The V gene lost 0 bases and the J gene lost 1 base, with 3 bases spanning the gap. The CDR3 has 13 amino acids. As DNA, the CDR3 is TGCGCCAGCAGCCAAGATCGGAACACTGAAGCTTTCTTT. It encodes CASSQDRNTEAFF.

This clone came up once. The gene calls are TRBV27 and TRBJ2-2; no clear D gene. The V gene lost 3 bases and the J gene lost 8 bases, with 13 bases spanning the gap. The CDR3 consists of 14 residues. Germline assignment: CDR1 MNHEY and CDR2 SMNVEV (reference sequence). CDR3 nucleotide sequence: TGTGCCAGCAGTTTGGTCGCAGGATCAGGGGAGCTGTTTTTT. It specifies CASSLVAGSGELFF.